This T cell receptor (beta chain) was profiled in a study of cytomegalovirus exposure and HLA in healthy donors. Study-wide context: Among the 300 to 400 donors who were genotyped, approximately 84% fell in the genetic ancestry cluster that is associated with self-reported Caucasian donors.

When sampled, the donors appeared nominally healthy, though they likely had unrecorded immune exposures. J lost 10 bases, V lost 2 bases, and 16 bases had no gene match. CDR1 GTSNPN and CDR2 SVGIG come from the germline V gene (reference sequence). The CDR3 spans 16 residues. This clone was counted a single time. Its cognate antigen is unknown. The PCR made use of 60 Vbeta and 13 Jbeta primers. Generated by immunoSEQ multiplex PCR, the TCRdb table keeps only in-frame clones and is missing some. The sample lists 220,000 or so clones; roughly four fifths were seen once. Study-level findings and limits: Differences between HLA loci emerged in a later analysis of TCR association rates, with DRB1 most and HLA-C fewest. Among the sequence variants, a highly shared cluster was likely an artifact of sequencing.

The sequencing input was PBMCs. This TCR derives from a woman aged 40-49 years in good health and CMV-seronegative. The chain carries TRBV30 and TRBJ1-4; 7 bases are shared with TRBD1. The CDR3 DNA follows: TGTGCCTGGAGTTTGGACAGGCGTGGCCCACTCGGAAAACTGTTTTTT. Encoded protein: CAWSLDRRGPLGKLFF.